The T cell receptor beta chain under discussion was sequenced for a study of vaccination and CD4 T cells after COVID-19. Turning to the study itself: Convalescent participants consisted of six males and four females, two being Hispanic.

CD4+ T cells that had been cultured provided DNA sequenced with the Oncomine TCR Beta short-read assay. TCRdb redid the calling of the PCR reads with MiXCR, one entry per CDR3 protein. This repertoire shows about 12,000 distinct CDR3 sequences, over 55% found once; its top ten account for under 15%. Germline V CDR1 and CDR2: MGHDK, SYGVNS. Trimming removed 3 bases at V and 2 bases at J, with 19 bases between. The CDR3 is 17 amino acids. Specified treatment: approximately 11-day PBMC culture with coronavirus spike peptide pools or control peptides (ViraFEST assay). Under the ViraFEST approach, antigen-specific T cells were expanded with peptide pools and TCRs subsequently sequenced. A word on this clonotype: The antigen remains unidentified.

This sequence originates from a human donor who had recovered from COVID-19. The specimen sequenced was CD4+ T cells from blood, cultured in vitro. This chain joins TRBV25-1 and TRBJ1-2; D ambiguous. CDR3 DNA sequence: TGTGCCAGCAGTGATGGTGTGGAAGAGTTATTCAACTATGGCTACACCTTC. Translation gives CASSDGVEELFNYGYTF.